These 7 T cell receptor beta chains came from one sample sequenced in a study of T cell responses to AZD1222 COVID-19 vaccine. The protocol was immunoSEQ multiplex PCR, while the TCRdb copy is restricted to in-frame clones and leaves out a portion. This sample has over 150,000 clones, with approximately 86% found just once. The specimen was peripheral blood, collected on day 0 of AZD1222 vaccination. All receptors come from an adult in good health.

CDR3 coding DNA: TGTGCCAGCCAACCATCCCCAGAGGCCCCAGAGACCCAGTACTTC. As protein: CASQPSPEAPETQYF. This chain connects TRBV28 to TRBJ2-5, with no clear D. Germline CDR1 MDHEN, CDR2 SYDVKM. The CDR3 is 15 amino acids. V shed 8 bases and J shed 4 bases, with 20 bases lying between them.

J is TRBJ2-2 and V is TRBV19; maybe TRBD2 (6 bases). CDR1 is LNHDA, CDR2 SQIVND, per germline (reference sequence). CDR3 size: 13 residues. V was trimmed by 6 bases and J by 3 bases, leaving 8 bases between them. The DNA of the CDR3 is TGTGCCAGTAGCCCGGGGGACACCGGGGAGCTGTTTTTT. Amino acids: CASSPGDTGELFF. Full variable domain (missing parts from reference TRBV19 and TRBJ2-2): DGGITQSPKYLFRKEGQNVTLSCEQNLNHDAMYWYRQDPGQGLRLIYYSQIVNDFQKGDIAEGYSVSREKKESFPLTVTSAQKNPTAFYLCASSPGDTGELFFGEGSRLTVL.

The chain joins TRBV28 to TRBJ1-1, with no clear D. V gave up 1 base and J gave up 1 base, with 1 base separating them. From germline, CDR1 is MDHEN and CDR2 SYDVKM. This CDR3 has 12 amino acids. The DNA for the CDR3 is TGTGCCAGCAGTTTATCGAACACTGAAGCTTTCTTT. Translated, it gives CASSLSNTEAFF.

This clone has only a few counts. The V and J genes are TRBV3-1 (or the pseudogene TRBV3-2) and TRBJ1-4; 7 nucleotides line up with TRBD1. J lost 4 bases, V lost 0 bases, and 2 bases had no gene match. The CDR3 loop spans 15 amino acids. Per germline, CDR1 LGHDT and CDR2 YNNKEL (reference sequence). The CDR3 loop reads CASSQDRDSNEKLFF. The CDR3 nucleotides are TGTGCCAGCAGCCAAGACCGGGACAGTAATGAAAAACTGTTTTTT.

The rearrangement links TRBV5-4 to TRBJ2-2, with D maybe TRBD1 (6 bases). CDR3 length: 14 amino acids. The germline CDR1 and CDR2 sequences are SGHNT and YYREEE (reference sequence). V lost 4 bases, J lost 4 bases, and 11 bases lay in between. As DNA, the CDR3 is TGTGCCAGCAGCCCAACAGGGAGCACCGGGGAGCTGTTTTTT. Amino acid sequence: CASSPTGSTGELFF.

This clone was seen once. The chain employs TRBV9 and TRBJ2-6; D gene ambiguous. V shed 1 base and J shed 0 bases, with 5 bases lying between them. The germline gives CDR1 SGDLS, CDR2 YYNGEE. CDR3 size: 15 residues. CDR3 sequence reads: CASSVLGSGANVLTF. In DNA form, the CDR3 reads TGTGCCAGCAGCGTATTGGGCTCTGGGGCCAACGTCCTGACTTTC.

This sequence joins TRBV11-1 and TRBJ2-1; 10 positions agree with TRBD2. V lost 0 bases and J lost 2; bases outside the gene matches: 1. The length of the CDR3 is 16 residues. Germline assignment: CDR1 SGHAT and CDR2 FQDESV (reference sequence). This chain's CDR3 is CASSLAGTSAYNEQFF. CDR3 sequence (DNA): TGTGCCAGCAGCTTAGCCGGGACTAGCGCCTACAATGAGCAGTTCTTC.